This entry concerns a single TCR beta chain. These data originate in a study of blood T cell repertoires in COVID-19. The data were produced by immunoSEQ multiplex PCR, yet TCRdb's version contains in-frame clones alone and is incomplete. The sample shows fewer than 20,000 clones, about 93% of them seen only once. Trimming took off 4 bases at V and 6 bases at J, with 11 bases between the two ends. Germline loops: CDR1 SGHTS, CDR2 YDEGEE. The CDR3 contains 12 residues. The rearrangement links TRBV5-8 to TRBJ2-7; a weak D match, TRBD2 (5 bases). Sample: peripheral blood. This clonotype was sampled from a man in his fifties or sixties with active COVID-19. CDR3: CASSTGRGEQYF. CDR3 in DNA: TGTGCCAGCAGCACCGGACGGGGCGAGCAGTACTTC.